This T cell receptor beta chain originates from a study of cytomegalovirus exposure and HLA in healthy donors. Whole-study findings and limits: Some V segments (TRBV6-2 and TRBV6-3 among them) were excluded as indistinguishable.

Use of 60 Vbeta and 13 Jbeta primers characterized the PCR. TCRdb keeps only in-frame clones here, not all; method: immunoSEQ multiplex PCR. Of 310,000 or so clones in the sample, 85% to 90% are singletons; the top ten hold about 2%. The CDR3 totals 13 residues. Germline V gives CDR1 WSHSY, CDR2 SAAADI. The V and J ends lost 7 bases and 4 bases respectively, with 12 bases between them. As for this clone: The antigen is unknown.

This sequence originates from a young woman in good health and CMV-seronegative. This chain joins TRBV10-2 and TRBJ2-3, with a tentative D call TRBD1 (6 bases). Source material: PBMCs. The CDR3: CASTPGVPDTQYF. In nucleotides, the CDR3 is TGCGCCAGCACGCCAGGGGTCCCAGATACGCAGTATTTT.